Presented here are 19 T cell receptor beta chains from one specimen sequenced in a study of cytomegalovirus exposure and HLA in healthy donors. The PCR contained 60 Vbeta and 13 Jbeta primers. Measured with immunoSEQ multiplex PCR; TCRdb has only the in-frame clones, and not every one. The sample carries around 140,000 clones, around four fifths recorded once. The specimen was PBMCs. Every receptor here comes from a woman in her forties in good health and CMV-seronegative.

The gene calls are TRBV1 and TRBJ2-5; TRBD2, the table's D call, lacks a check against the DNA. TRBV1 is marked as a pseudogene. CDR3 length equals 13 residues. The CDR3 spells CTSRESGRETQYF. The CDR3, as DNA: TGCACCAGCAGAGAGAGCGGGAGGGAGACCCAGTACTTC.

This clone was counted a single time. The V call is TRBV5-1, the J call TRBJ2-3; 11 bases map to TRBD2. CDR3 length: 15 residues. With 1 base clipped from V and 7 bases from J, the junction kept 5 bases outside the gene matches. CDR1 is SGHRS and CDR2 is YFSETQ in the germline V gene. The CDR3 coding sequence is TGCGCCAGCAGCTTGCCGGCTAGCGGGGGGAATACGCAGTATTTT. This codes for CASSLPASGGNTQYF.

This chain uses TRBV2 with TRBJ1-2; no firm D call. Germline-derived CDR1 and CDR2 are SNHLY and FYNNEI. This CDR3 has 12 amino acids. Deletions cut 8 bases from V and 2 bases from J, with 9 bases between. The CDR3 loop reads CASQKENYGYTF. The CDR3 DNA is TGTGCCAGCCAAAAGGAGAACTATGGCTACACCTTC. Full variable domain (missing parts from reference TRBV2 and TRBJ1-2): EPEVTQTPSHQVTQMGQEVILRCVPISNHLYFYWYRQILGQKVEFLVSFYNNEISEKSEIFDDQFSVERPDGSNFTLKIRSTKLEDSAMYFCASQKENYGYTFGSGTRLTVV.

The rearrangement joins TRBV18 to TRBJ1-5; 10 nucleotides line up with TRBD1. The CDR3 contains 16 residues. V lost 2 bases, J lost 2 bases, and 3 bases stayed unmatched. Per germline, CDR1 KGHSH and CDR2 LQKENI. The CDR3 loop reads CASSPGQGGGNQPQHF. The DNA of the CDR3 is TGTGCCAGCTCACCAGGACAGGGGGGCGGCAATCAGCCCCAGCATTTT.

The rearrangement joins TRBV5-1 to TRBJ1-6, with D possibly matching TRBD1 (5 bases). Trimming removed 0 bases at V and 7 bases at J, with 8 bases between. The CDR3 runs 14 residues. CDR1 and CDR2 from the germline V gene are SGHRS and YFSETQ. CDR3 nucleotides: TGCGCCAGCAGCTTGGGACAGAAAAATTCACCCCTCCACTTT. Its translation: CASSLGQKNSPLHF. The full variable domain, rest sourced from reference TRBV5-1 and TRBJ1-6, is KAGVTQTPRYLIKTRGQQVTLSCSPISGHRSVSWYQQTPGQGLQFLFEYFSETQRNKGNFPGRFSGRQFSNSRSEMNVSTLELGDSALYLCASSLGQKNSPLHFGNGTRLTVT.

The V gene is TRBV7-9, the J gene TRBJ2-7, with 9 bases matching TRBD2. This CDR3 contains 16 residues. Germline loops: CDR1 SEHNR, CDR2 FQNEAQ (reference sequence). The V gene end was trimmed by 5 bases and the J gene end by 7 bases; junction bases not matched to a gene: 15. Written as DNA, the CDR3 is TGTGCCAGCAGCCCCCTCCAAGCGGGGGGCCCCGGTGAGCAGTACTTC. Translating it yields CASSPLQAGGPGEQYF.

V and J are TRBV6-6 and TRBJ2-4; TRBD1 aligns across 8 bases. The CDR3 consists of 15 residues. The V gene's germline CDR1 is MNHNY and CDR2 SVGAGI (reference sequence). With 6 bases clipped from V and 8 bases from J, the junction kept 12 bases outside the gene matches. The CDR3 spells CASSNRDRTEDIQYF. CDR3 in DNA: TGTGCCAGCAGCAACCGGGACAGGACGGAGGACATTCAGTACTTC.

The V and J genes are TRBV6-1 and TRBJ1-5; no reliable D call. The CDR3 covers 14 residues. Germline CDR1 is MNHNS and CDR2 is SASEGT. Trimming removed 1 base from V and 9 bases from J, with 13 bases in between. The CDR3 bases are TGTGCCAGCAGTGAAGTGAAAGCTCCCGGGCCCCAGCATTTT. It is translated as CASSEVKAPGPQHF.

This clone was seen a single time. The chain employs TRBV7-2 and TRBJ1-2; 8 nucleotides match TRBD1. This CDR3 has 18 residues. Unmatched junction bases numbered 18, after V lost 5 bases and J lost 4 bases. In germline, CDR1 is SGHTA, CDR2 FQGNSA. CDR3 DNA sequence: TGTGCCAGCAGCCGTGTCCCGGGACAGGTTCCGCGAGGCTATGGCTACACCTTC. This codes for CASSRVPGQVPRGYGYTF.

The chain uses TRBV2 and TRBJ1-4; D is perhaps TRBD1 (5 bases). The V and J ends lost 2 bases and 15 bases respectively, with 19 bases between them. The germline gives CDR1 SNHLY, CDR2 FYNNEI. This CDR3 contains 14 residues. CDR3 DNA: TGTGCCAGCAGTGAACGAAAAGATAGGGGAACATTGTTTTTT. This sequence encodes CASSERKDRGTLFF.

This chain joins TRBV10-1 and TRBJ2-5, with 9 bases aligning to TRBD1. The length of the CDR3 is 15 residues. Trimming took 4 bases from V and 3 from J; bases not matched to a gene: 6. The germline V gene has CDR1 WNHNN and CDR2 SYGVQD (reference sequence). CDR3 nucleotides: TGCGCCAGCAGTGTTGGGACAGGGAGAAAAGAGACCCAGTACTTC. Residues: CASSVGTGRKETQYF.

This rearrangement joins TRBV4-3 to TRBJ1-1; tentative D call: TRBD1 (5 bases). CDR3 size: 15 residues. The germline V gene has CDR1 LGHNA and CDR2 YSLEER. Trimming took 1 base from V and 4 from J, leaving 13 bases between them. CDR3 in amino acids: CASSQAPAGVTEAFF. CDR3 nucleotide sequence: TGCGCCAGCAGCCAAGCCCCCGCGGGGGTCACTGAAGCTTTCTTT.

The chain employs TRBV30 and TRBJ1-5, with 7 bases identical to TRBD1. The V and J ends lost 2 bases and 3 bases, in that order; junction bases with no gene match: 13. The germline V gene has CDR1 GTSNPN and CDR2 SVGIG (reference sequence). This CDR3 comprises 17 residues. Here the CDR3 reads CAWSTNPGTVYNQPQHF. As DNA, the CDR3 is TGTGCCTGGAGTACTAACCCGGGGACAGTATACAATCAGCCCCAGCATTTT.

The rearrangement joins TRBV7-9 to TRBJ2-1; D might be TRBD2 (6 bases). CDR3 length equals 16 residues. Trimming pared 1 base from V and 6 bases from J, leaving 16 bases between. Per the germline V gene, CDR1 is SEHNR and CDR2 is FQNEAQ (reference sequence). CDR3 residues: CASSLVGGTLGNEQFF. The CDR3 bases are TGTGCCAGCAGCTTAGTAGGAGGGACGTTAGGCAATGAGCAGTTCTTC.

The genes are TRBV29-1 and TRBJ1-5; D is uncertain. V lost 4 bases and J lost 7, with 14 bases in between. This CDR3 has 13 residues. Germline V gene data show CDR1 as SQVTM and CDR2 as ANQGSEA. The CDR3 DNA sequence: TGCAGCGTTGGCGGCTCCTCGGGGCAGCCCCAGCATTTT. This encodes CSVGGSSGQPQHF.

This clone was counted only a few times. The chain has TRBV7-2 and TRBJ1-1, with 9 bases lining up with TRBD1. V trimming: 6 bases; J trimming: 1 base; junction bases outside the gene matches: 6. The germline V gene encodes CDR1 SGHTA and CDR2 FQGNSA. This CDR3 spans 15 amino acids. The CDR3 sequence: CASSLLGQGNTEAFF. CDR3 in DNA: TGTGCCAGCAGTCTCCTGGGACAGGGGAACACTGAAGCTTTCTTT. Full variable domain (missing parts from reference TRBV7-2 and TRBJ1-1): GAGVSQSPSNKVTEKGKDVELRCDPISGHTALYWYRQSLGQGLEFLIYFQGNSAPDKSGLPSDRFSAERTGGSVSTLTIQRTQQEDSAVYLCASSLLGQGNTEAFFGQGTRLTVV.

The chain has TRBV7-2 and TRBJ1-3; 7 bases fit TRBD1. CDR3 length: 15 amino acids. V was clipped by 5 bases and J by 0 bases; unmatched bases: 4. In germline, CDR1 is SGHTA, CDR2 FQGNSA. The CDR3 DNA follows: TGTGCCAGCAGCGTATCAGGGGGCTCTGGAAACACCATATATTTT. It is translated as CASSVSGGSGNTIYF.

The rearrangement links TRBV14 to TRBJ1-3, with TRBD1 as a possible D gene (5 bases). From germline, CDR1 is SGHDN and CDR2 FVKESK. V was clipped by 4 bases and J by 1 base, with 17 bases between them. This CDR3 comprises 17 residues. CDR3 loop: CASSPMVGHQSGNTIYF. DNA for the CDR3: TGTGCCAGCAGCCCGATGGTGGGGCATCAGTCTGGAAACACCATATATTTT.

The V call is TRBV28, the J call TRBJ2-2; D remains unclear. There are 12 residues in the CDR3. V was trimmed by 9 bases and J by 6 bases, leaving 11 bases between them. CDR1 MDHEN and CDR2 SYDVKM come from the germline V gene. The CDR3 loop is CASLSFPGELFF. The CDR3 DNA follows: TGTGCCAGTCTTAGCTTCCCCGGGGAGCTGTTTTTT.